This T cell receptor beta chain was identified during a study of blood T cell repertoires in COVID-19. Study information: Italy, Spain and the United States were the sources of the convalescent and acute COVID-19 samples. Sources were T cells, B-cell-depleted T cells, or PBMCs; the material itself was cDNA or gDNA.

Original handling: Quantification of nucleated cells was approximated via reference gene primer amplification. TCRdb keeps only in-frame clones here, not all; method: immunoSEQ multiplex PCR. The V and J calls and clone size were taken over from that table, and D and trimming were inferred from the DNA. This sample carries approximately 44,000 clones, roughly 88% of them seen once, and the ten largest clones take more than 6.5%. Germline-derived CDR1 and CDR2 are SGHRS and YFSETQ. The CDR3 runs to 20 residues. V trimming: 1 base; J trimming: 0 bases; junction bases outside the gene matches: 11. The rearrangement joins TRBV5-1 to TRBJ2-1; TRBD2 matches at 12 bases. Sequenced sample: peripheral blood. The source is a man in his 60s with active COVID-19. CDR3 residues: CASSLRQGGLAGNSYNEQFF. The CDR3 DNA sequence: TGCGCCAGCAGCTTGAGGCAGGGAGGACTAGCGGGAAACTCCTACAATGAGCAGTTCTTC. The complete variable domain, with remaining parts taken from reference TRBV5-1 and TRBJ2-1, reads KAGVTQTPRYLIKTRGQQVTLSCSPISGHRSVSWYQQTPGQGLQFLFEYFSETQRNKGNFPGRFSGRQFSNSRSEMNVSTLELGDSALYLCASSLRQGGLAGNSYNEQFFGPGTRLTVL.